What follows describes a single T cell receptor (beta chain). The antigen is unknown. These data originate in a study of T cells in Graves' hyperthyroidism and ophthalmopathy. The V end lost 0 bases, the J end lost 4 bases, and 4 bases lay between the germline ends. Germline CDR1 DFQATT, CDR2 SNEGSKA (reference sequence). The CDR3 has 12 residues. Regions amplified from RNA transcripts were the TCR beta CDR3 regions. RT-PCR in the first round (using the HTBI primer set) targeted the TCR CDR3. TCRdb re-derived calls from the multiplex PCR reads in MiXCR, one entry per CDR3 protein. The sample consists of about 570,000 distinct CDR3 sequences, roughly 46% of them appearing once. Study-wide points: Most thyroid clonotypes with frequency above 0.001 were detected in blood. From stable hyperthyroidism, ophthalmopathy was set apart by a 13 V-J model. Progression to ophthalmopathy was predicted a median of roughly 6.8 months early.

Patients showing uncontrolled infection, other autoimmune disease, pregnancy or lactation were ineligible. The source of this sequence is an adult woman with Graves' disease, either hyperthyroidism or ophthalmopathy (not recorded which). The sample comprised peripheral blood or thyroid tissue (not recorded which). V is TRBV20-1 and J is TRBJ1-3, with D hard to call. CDR3 in amino acids: CSARDGGNTIYF. The CDR3 coding sequence is TGCAGTGCTAGAGATGGAGGAAACACCATATATTTT.